The entry below describes one T cell receptor (beta chain). The sample is drawn from a study of blood T cell repertoires in COVID-19. Trimming cost V 4 bases and J 9 bases, with 20 bases left between them. The CDR3 extends over 15 amino acids. In germline, CDR1 is SGHRS, CDR2 YFSETQ. Measured with immunoSEQ multiplex PCR; TCRdb has only the in-frame clones, and not every one. The sample lists around 200,000 clones; about 84% were seen once. This receptor was taken from a human donor in a cohort sampled during active COVID-19. The source material was peripheral blood. V is TRBV5-1 and J is TRBJ2-1; perhaps TRBD2 as D (6 bases). DNA for the CDR3: TGCGCCAGCAGCCCGGGACGTATCGTGGGGGGTGAGCAGTTCTTC. This encodes CASSPGRIVGGEQFF. Using reference TRBV5-1 and TRBJ2-1 for the parts outside the CDR3, the full variable domain is KAGVTQTPRYLIKTRGQQVTLSCSPISGHRSVSWYQQTPGQGLQFLFEYFSETQRNKGNFPGRFSGRQFSNSRSEMNVSTLELGDSALYLCASSPGRIVGGEQFFGPGTRLTVL.